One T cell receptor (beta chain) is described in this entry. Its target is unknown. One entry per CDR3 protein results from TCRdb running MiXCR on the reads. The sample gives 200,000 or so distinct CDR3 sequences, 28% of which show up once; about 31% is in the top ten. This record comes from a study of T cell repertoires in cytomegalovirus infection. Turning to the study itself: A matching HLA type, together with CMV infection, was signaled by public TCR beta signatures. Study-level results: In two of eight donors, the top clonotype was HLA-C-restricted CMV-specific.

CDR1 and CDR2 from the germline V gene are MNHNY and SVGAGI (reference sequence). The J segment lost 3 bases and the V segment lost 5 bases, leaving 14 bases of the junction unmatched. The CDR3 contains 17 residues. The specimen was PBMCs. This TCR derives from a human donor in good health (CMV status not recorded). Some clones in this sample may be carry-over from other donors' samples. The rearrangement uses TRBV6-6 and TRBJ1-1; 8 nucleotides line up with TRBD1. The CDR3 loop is CASSRIIDRGMYTEAFF. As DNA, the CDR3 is TGTGCCAGCAGTCGTATAATTGACAGGGGTATGTACACTGAAGCTTTCTTT.